These T cell receptor beta chains were read from a single sample in a study of memory CD8 T cells in hepatitis C reinfection. Assay: immunoSEQ multiplex PCR; the TCRdb copy retains only in-frame clones and omits some. Altogether roughly 6,000 clones are present, more than 80% being singletons, with the ten largest covering approximately 23%. Sequenced material: naive CD8+ T cells sorted from blood. These receptors were obtained from a man aged 45-65 years with hepatitis C virus infection. Each CDR3 is given with its conserved first and last residue. The D gene is left open where the match is weak. Some rows mark clone size as missing; the rest say once, few, many or name a class of expanded clone.

>NA|TRBV29-1|TRBJ2-1|13|TRBD2
TGCAGCGTTGAATGGGAGGGGCGGGATGAGCAGTTCTTC
CSVEWEGRDEQFF
>NA|TRBV7-6|TRBJ2-3|16|TRBD2
TGTGCCAGCAGCTTAGCCGGCGGGAGGTGGACAGATACGCAGTATTTT
CASSLAGGRWTDTQYF
>NA|TRBV11-3|TRBJ1-1|15|NA
TGTGCCAGCAGCCCCTGGGGGGGGCTAAACACTGAAGCTTTCTTT
CASSPWGGLNTEAFF
>NA|TRBV4-3|TRBJ2-1|16|TRBD1
TGCGCCAGCAGCCAACACGGGACAGGGGGCGCGGATGAGCAGTTCTTC
CASSQHGTGGADEQFF
>NA|TRBV9|TRBJ2-1|17|TRBD2
TGTGCCAGCAGCGTTAGTCTAGCGGCAGGTACCAACAATGAGCAGTTCTTC
CASSVSLAAGTNNEQFF
>NA|TRBV28|TRBJ2-7|17|TRBD1
TGTGCCAGCAGTTTTCCCTCTACCGGGACAGGTGAATACGAGCAGTACTTC
CASSFPSTGTGEYEQYF
>NA|TRBV13|TRBJ2-1|15|TRBD2
TGTGCCAGCAGCCTGACTAGCGGGAACTACAATGAGCAGTTCTTC
CASSLTSGNYNEQFF
>NA|TRBV6-5|TRBJ1-3|13|NA
TGTGCCAGCAGTTATGGGAGTGGAAACACCATATATTTT
CASSYGSGNTIYF
>NA|TRBV5-5|TRBJ1-2|15|NA
TGTGCCAGCAGCTTGGCCTCGGACACTTACTATGGCTACACCTTC
CASSLASDTYYGYTF
>NA|TRBV12-5|TRBJ2-3|14|NA
TGTGCTAGTGGTTTGTACGGGTCCACAGATACGCAGTATTTT
CASGLYGSTDTQYF
>NA|TRBV4-2|TRBJ1-5|16|TRBD1
TGTGCCAGCAGCCAAGAGGGGACAGGGGGTAGTCAGCCCCAGCATTTT
CASSQEGTGGSQPQHF
>NA|TRBV9|TRBJ1-3|15|TRBD1
TGTGCCAGCAGCGTAGCAGGGGGGACTGGAAACACCATATATTTT
CASSVAGGTGNTIYF
>few|TRBV11-2|TRBJ2-5|14|TRBD1
TGTGCCAGCAGCGACAGGGACAGGGGAGAGACCCAGTACTTC
CASSDRDRGETQYF
>NA|TRBV9|TRBJ1-4|15|TRBD1
TGTGCCAGCAGCGTAGCGGGACAGGGTAGAGAAAAACTGTTTTTT
CASSVAGQGREKLFF
>NA|TRBV28|TRBJ1-1|14|NA
TGTGCCAGCAGTTTTAAGGCAGGTTGGACTGAAGCTTTCTTT
CASSFKAGWTEAFF
>NA|TRBV7-9|TRBJ2-5|14|NA
TGTGCCAGCAGTCAATCCTGGGGGGAAGAGACCCAGTACTTC
CASSQSWGEETQYF
>NA|TRBV9|TRBJ2-2|12|NA
TGTGCCAGCAGCCAGGGAGGCGGGGAGCTGTTTTTT
CASSQGGGELFF
>NA|TRBV19|TRBJ2-2|16|TRBD2
TGTGCCAGTAGTATACTAGCGGGGACGAACACCGGGGAGCTGTTTTTT
CASSILAGTNTGELFF
>NA|TRBV9|TRBJ2-7|15|TRBD2
TGTGCCAGCAGCGTCTCTGGGAGGGAAGGTGACGAGCAGTACTTC
CASSVSGREGDEQYF
>NA|TRBV5-4|TRBJ2-3|20|TRBD2
TGTGCCAGCAGCCGTTGCGTCCTAGCGGGAGATATTGATTGCACAGATACGCAGTATTTT
CASSRCVLAGDIDCTDTQYF
>NA|TRBV6-5|TRBJ2-2|16|NA
TGTGCCAGCAGTTACGGAGTAGCCCAGAACACCGGGGAGCTGTTTTTT
CASSYGVAQNTGELFF
>NA|TRBV5-6|TRBJ2-7|14|TRBD1
TGTGCCAGCAGCTTGATGGGACAGGGTGGCGAGCAGTACTTC
CASSLMGQGGEQYF
>NA|TRBV4-1|TRBJ2-7|15|TRBD1
TGCGCCAGCAGCCTACGAGGGACAGGGGTACTCGAGCAGTACTTC
CASSLRGTGVLEQYF
>NA|TRBV7-6|TRBJ2-7|15|TRBD1
TGTGCCAGCAGCTTAGAACAGGGGGTTTCCTACGAGCAGTACTTC
CASSLEQGVSYEQYF
>NA|TRBV7-9|TRBJ1-1|11|NA
TGTGCCAGCAGCTTAACAGGTGAAGCTTTCTTT
CASSLTGEAFF
>NA|TRBV6-5|TRBJ1-1|13|NA
TGTGCCAGCAGTTACTCGTTGGGAGATGAAGCTTTCTTT
CASSYSLGDEAFF
>NA|TRBV27|TRBJ2-3|16|TRBD2
TGTGCCAGCAGTACCCGACTAGCGGAGCGAACAGATACGCAGTATTTT
CASSTRLAERTDTQYF
>once|TRBV19|TRBJ1-1|14|NA
TGTGCCAGTAGTCCCGGCGGGGGGAACACTGAAGCTTTCTTT
CASSPGGGNTEAFF
>NA|TRBV7-6|TRBJ2-1|13|TRBD2
TGTGCCAGCAGCCTAGCGGGAGGGGATGAGCAGTTCTTC
CASSLAGGDEQFF
>NA|TRBV7-9|TRBJ2-5|16|TRBD2
TGTGCCAGCATACCCGGGACTAGCGGTCTCCAAGAGACCCAGTACTTC
CASIPGTSGLQETQYF
>NA|TRBV7-9|TRBJ2-2|14|NA
TGTGCCAGCAGCTTAGGCGGGACCACCGGGGAGCTGTTTTTT
CASSLGGTTGELFF
>NA|TRBV18|TRBJ2-7|16|TRBD1
TGTGCCAGCTCACCATCGCCGGGACAGGGGTCCCACGAGCAGTACTTC
CASSPSPGQGSHEQYF
>NA|TRBV5-1|TRBJ2-5|14|NA
TGCGCCAGCAGCTTGACAGGGATCCAAGAGACCCAGTACTTC
CASSLTGIQETQYF
>NA|TRBV6-1|TRBJ2-7|15|TRBD2
TGTGCCAGCAGTCAGGAACTAGCGGGAGACTACGAGCAGTACTTC
CASSQELAGDYEQYF
>NA|TRBV28|TRBJ1-2|15|NA
TGTGCCAGCAGTCCAGGCGACTACACTAACTATGGCTACACCTTC
CASSPGDYTNYGYTF
>NA|TRBV6-5|TRBJ2-2|13|NA
TGTGCCAGCAGTTACAAGCACACCGGGGAGCTGTTTTTT
CASSYKHTGELFF
>NA|TRBV6-5|TRBJ2-2|13|NA
TGTGCCAGCAGTAGGGGGGGCACCGGGGAGCTGTTTTTT
CASSRGGTGELFF
>NA|TRBV19|TRBJ1-1|14|NA
TGTGCCAGTAGTACGGGACACGTGAACACTGAAGCTTTCTTT
CASSTGHVNTEAFF
>NA|TRBV11-2|TRBJ1-4|16|NA
TGTGCCAGCAGCTTAGAGGGTGCCGGGGACTACGAAAAACTGTTTTTT
CASSLEGAGDYEKLFF
>few|TRBV7-9|TRBJ1-1|14|NA
TGTGCCAGCAGCTTAGTTAACACGAACACTGAAGCTTTCTTT
CASSLVNTNTEAFF
>NA|TRBV15|TRBJ1-1|13|NA
TGTGCCACCAGTCGACAGGATCTTACTGAAGCTTTCTTT
CATSRQDLTEAFF
>NA|TRBV28|TRBJ2-3|12|NA
TGTGCCAGCAGTCCCGGGGTGGATACGCAGTATTTT
CASSPGVDTQYF